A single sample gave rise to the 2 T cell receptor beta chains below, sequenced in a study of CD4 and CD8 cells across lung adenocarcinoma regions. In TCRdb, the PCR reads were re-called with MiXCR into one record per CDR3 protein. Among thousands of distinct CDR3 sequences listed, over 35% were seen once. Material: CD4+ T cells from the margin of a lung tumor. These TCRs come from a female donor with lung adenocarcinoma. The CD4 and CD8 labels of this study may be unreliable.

DNA for the CDR3: TGCGCCAGCAGCGTACGGACAGGGGGCAATCAGCCCCAGCATTTT. Encoded protein: CASSVRTGGNQPQHF. This chain uses TRBV5-1 with TRBJ1-5; 9 bases are shared with TRBD1. This CDR3 has 15 residues. V shed 4 bases, J shed 2 bases, and the junction held 4 bases outside the gene matches. From germline, CDR1 is SGHRS and CDR2 YFSETQ.

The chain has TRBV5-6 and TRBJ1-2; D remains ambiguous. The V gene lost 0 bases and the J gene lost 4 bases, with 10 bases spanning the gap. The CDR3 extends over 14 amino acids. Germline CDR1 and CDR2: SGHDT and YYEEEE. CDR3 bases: TGTGCCAGCAGCTTGGAGGGCAGGATCTATGGCTACACCTTC. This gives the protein CASSLEGRIYGYTF.